This TCR beta chain is drawn from a study of T cell responses to AZD1222 COVID-19 vaccine. Broader study findings: Females made up more of the donors, who were largely white British, and clonal diversity may have come out too low. The study identified only five to seven AZD1222 recipients as seropositive at baseline. Repertoires were obtained only post-peak T cell response.

The CDR3 length is 15 residues. The V gene lost 4 bases and the J gene lost 4 bases, with 16 bases spanning the gap. Germline V lookup: CDR1 LGHDT, CDR2 YNNKEL (reference sequence). On this clone itself: Antigen unknown.

Generated by immunoSEQ multiplex PCR, the TCRdb table keeps only in-frame clones and is missing some. The sample consists of some 180,000 clones, 90% to 95% of them appearing once. The chain has TRBV3-1 (or the pseudogene TRBV3-2) and TRBJ1-2; the D gene is possibly TRBD1 (5 bases). This receptor was obtained from an adult who received the MenACWY meningococcal vaccine as a control. The sample here was peripheral blood, taken 28 days after the second dose of the MenACWY control vaccine. The CDR3 spells CASSRKGQGTYGYTF. CDR3 in DNA: TGTGCCAGCAGCCGCAAGGGCCAGGGAACCTATGGCTACACCTTC.